What follows describes a single T cell receptor beta chain. CDR1 is MGHDK and CDR2 is SYGVNS in the germline V gene. The CDR3 loop spans 12 amino acids. The V end was cut by 3 bases, the J end by 14 bases, with 14 bases between. TCRdb's copy holds only in-frame clones and misses some; the assay was immunoSEQ multiplex PCR. The table includes roughly 350,000 clones, about 88% detected once. Noted treatment: about 20 received Ad26.COV2.S at low or high dose, single or two shots; about 5 received placebo; per-sample allocation not given. Sampling took place 63 days after the first vaccine or placebo injection. Cohort 1b enrolled adults aged 18-55 years in Boston. The data belong to a study of Ad26.COV2.S vaccination and SARS-CoV-2 variants.

The rearrangement links TRBV25-1 to TRBJ2-1; D gene unclear. The sample in question was peripheral blood, obtained in a trial of Ad26.COV2.S vaccine versus placebo. This sequence originates from a person between 18 and 60 years old who received the Ad26.COV2.S COVID-19 vaccine or a placebo. CDR3 nucleotides: TGTGCCAGCAGTGACGAGGTGGAAAGGGAGTTCTTC. This sequence encodes CASSDEVEREFF.